Following are 11 T cell receptor beta chains from one sample sequenced in a study of blood T cell repertoires in COVID-19. Produced via immunoSEQ multiplex PCR; TCRdb's table is partial and in-frame only. This table holds some 200,000 clones, 86% found once. Sequences were obtained from peripheral blood. These receptors originate from a woman older than 75 in a cohort sampled during active or convalescent COVID-19.

This clone was detected a few times. The chain joins TRBV19 to TRBJ1-2; D call uncertain. V was cut by 2 bases and J by 3 bases, with 7 bases left in between. CDR3 length equals 13 residues. The V gene's germline CDR1 is LNHDA and CDR2 SQIVND (reference sequence). The CDR3 sequence: CASSIPHYYGYTF. CDR3 coding DNA: TGTGCCAGTAGTATACCCCACTACTATGGCTACACCTTC.

V is TRBV5-1 and J is TRBJ2-3; 7 positions match TRBD1. The CDR3 spans 16 residues. CDR1 and CDR2 (germline): SGHRS, YFSETQ. V lost 6 bases, J lost 1 base, and 11 bases stayed unmatched. As DNA, the CDR3 is TGCGCCAGCACCCCGATTAGAGGGGGCCGCACAGATACGCAGTATTTT. Translated, it gives CASTPIRGGRTDTQYF.

J is TRBJ2-7 and V is TRBV7-9; TRBD2 might be the D (7 bases). CDR1 and CDR2 (germline): SEHNR, FQNEAQ (reference sequence). This CDR3 is built from 15 residues. V was clipped by 6 bases and J by 2 bases, with 17 bases between them. The CDR3 nucleotides read TGTGCCAGCAGTCCAGACCGGGGGGCGACCTACGAGCAGTACTTC. Translated: CASSPDRGATYEQYF. Drawing the rest from reference TRBV7-9 and TRBJ2-7, the complete variable domain is DTGVSQNPRHKITKRGQNVTFRCDPISEHNRLYWYRQTLGQGPEFLTYFQNEAQLEKSRLLSDRFSAERPKGSFSTLEIQRTEQGDSAMYLCASSPDRGATYEQYFGPGTRLTVT.

The chain is built from TRBV29-1 and TRBJ2-1; no firm D call. V dropped 6 bases and J dropped 0 bases, with 12 bases sitting between them. The germline V gene has CDR1 SQVTM and CDR2 ANQGSEA. The CDR3 has 14 residues. As DNA, the CDR3 is TGCAGCGTGAGTCTCCTTTACTCCTACAATGAGCAGTTCTTC. Residues: CSVSLLYSYNEQFF.

The CDR3 protein is CARVGAVENYEQYF. The DNA for the CDR3 is TGTGCCAGAGTCGGAGCGGTGGAGAACTACGAGCAGTACTTC. The gene calls are TRBV19 and TRBJ2-7, with a tentative D call TRBD2 (5 bases). The germline gives CDR1 LNHDA, CDR2 SQIVND (reference sequence). The CDR3 runs 14 residues. Trimming took off 9 bases at V and 3 bases at J, with 18 bases between the two ends. Drawing the rest from reference TRBV19 and TRBJ2-7, the complete variable domain is DGGITQSPKYLFRKEGQNVTLSCEQNLNHDAMYWYRQDPGQGLRLIYYSQIVNDFQKGDIAEGYSVSREKKESFPLTVTSAQKNPTAFYLCARVGAVENYEQYFGPGTRLTVT.

About this clone itself: This CDR3 is also generated by other DNA sequences in the sample. The genes are TRBV19 and TRBJ2-1; 7 positions match TRBD2. V lost 3 bases, J lost 3 bases, and 5 bases stayed unmatched. Germline V gives CDR1 LNHDA, CDR2 SQIVND (reference sequence). This CDR3 has 15 amino acids. The CDR3 loop reads CASSILGGSYNEQFF. The CDR3 DNA reads as TGTGCCAGTAGTATTCTCGGGGGGAGCTACAATGAGCAGTTCTTC.

This clone occurred once. The CDR3 protein is CASSGENTDTQYF. CDR3 bases: TGTGCCAGCAGTGGTGAGAATACAGATACGCAGTATTTT. The chain employs TRBV2 and TRBJ2-3; D not certain. Germline V gene lookup returns CDR1 SNHLY and CDR2 FYNNEI. The CDR3 runs to 13 residues. V lost 4 bases, J lost 3 bases, and 8 bases lay in between.

The chain couples TRBV11-3 to TRBJ2-2; D is ambiguous. This CDR3 is built from 13 residues. Germline V gives CDR1 SGHNT, CDR2 YENEEA. V was cut by 2 bases and J by 1 base, with 2 bases left in between. The CDR3: CASSLLNTGELFF. In DNA, the CDR3 is TGTGCCAGCAGCTTACTGAACACCGGGGAGCTGTTTTTT.

V usage is TRBV19 and J usage is TRBJ1-2, with D tentatively TRBD1 (5 bases). The CDR3 runs to 17 residues. The germline CDR1 and CDR2 sequences are LNHDA and SQIVND (reference sequence). The germline V and J ends were trimmed by 7 bases and 0 bases, with 21 bases remaining between them. The chain's CDR3 is CASIDIRQIQANYGYTF. CDR3 nucleotides: TGTGCCAGTATAGACATAAGACAGATTCAAGCTAACTATGGCTACACCTTC. Full variable domain (remainder filled in from reference TRBV19 and TRBJ1-2): DGGITQSPKYLFRKEGQNVTLSCEQNLNHDAMYWYRQDPGQGLRLIYYSQIVNDFQKGDIAEGYSVSREKKESFPLTVTSAQKNPTAFYLCASIDIRQIQANYGYTFGSGTRLTVV.

V usage is TRBV19 and J usage is TRBJ2-1; 10 bases agree with TRBD2. Trimming cost V 5 bases and J 2 bases; bases outside gene matches: 6. Germline V lookup: CDR1 LNHDA, CDR2 SQIVND (reference sequence). This CDR3 comprises 16 residues. CDR3 region: CASSVLAGGPYNEQFF. CDR3 coding DNA: TGTGCCAGTAGTGTATTAGCGGGAGGACCCTACAATGAGCAGTTCTTC.

The chain joins TRBV7-9 to TRBJ1-2, with 8 bases aligning to TRBD1. Germline V gene data show CDR1 as SEHNR and CDR2 as FQNEAQ (reference sequence). This CDR3 comprises 15 residues. V shed 1 base, J shed 4 bases, and the junction held 5 bases outside the gene matches. This chain's CDR3 is CASSLGQGIFYGYTF. CDR3 sequence (DNA): TGTGCCAGCAGCTTAGGACAGGGGATTTTCTATGGCTACACCTTC.